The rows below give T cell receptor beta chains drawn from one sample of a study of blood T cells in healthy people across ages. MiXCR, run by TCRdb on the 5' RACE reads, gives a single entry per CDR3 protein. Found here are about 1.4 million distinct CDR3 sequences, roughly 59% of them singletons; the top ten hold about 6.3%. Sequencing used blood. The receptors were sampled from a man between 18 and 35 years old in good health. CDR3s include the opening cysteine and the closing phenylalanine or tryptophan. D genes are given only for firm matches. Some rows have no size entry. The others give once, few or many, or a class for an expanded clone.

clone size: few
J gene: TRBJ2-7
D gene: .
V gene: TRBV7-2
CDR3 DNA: TGTGCCAGCACTTTAGGAGCAGGGGCCTACGAGCAGTACTTC
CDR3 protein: CASTLGAGAYEQYF

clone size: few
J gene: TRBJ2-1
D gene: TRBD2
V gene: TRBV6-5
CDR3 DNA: TGTGCCAGCAGTTACTCAAATTACCGGGACTATGACAATGAGCAGTTCTTC
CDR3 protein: CASSYSNYRDYDNEQFF

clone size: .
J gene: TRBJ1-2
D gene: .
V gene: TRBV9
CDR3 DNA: TGTGCCAGCAGCCCCTCCCCGGCGGGTTCTAGCTATGGCTACACCTTC
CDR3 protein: CASSPSPAGSSYGYTF

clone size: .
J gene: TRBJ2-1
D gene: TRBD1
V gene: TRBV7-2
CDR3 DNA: TGTGCCAGCAGCGTACCAGGGGGTGAGCAGTTCTTC
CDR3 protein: CASSVPGGEQFF

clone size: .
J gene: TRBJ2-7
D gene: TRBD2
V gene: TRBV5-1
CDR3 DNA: TGCGCCAGCAGCTGGGAGGTCGGACTAGCCTACGAGCAGTCCTTC
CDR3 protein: CASSWEVGLAYEQSF

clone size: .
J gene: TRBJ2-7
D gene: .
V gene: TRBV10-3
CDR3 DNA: TGTGCCTCAAAAGGGGGACAAAGATACGAGCAGTACTTC
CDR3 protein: CASKGGQRYEQYF

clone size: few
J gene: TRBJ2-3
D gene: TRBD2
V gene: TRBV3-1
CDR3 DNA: TGTGCCAGCAGTCCACCGACAGCGGGAGAAAAGTATTTT
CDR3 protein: CASSPPTAGEKYF

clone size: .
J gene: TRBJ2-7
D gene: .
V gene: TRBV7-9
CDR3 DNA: TGTGCCAGCAGCATAACGGGACGCTACGAGCAGTACTTC
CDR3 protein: CASSITGRYEQYF

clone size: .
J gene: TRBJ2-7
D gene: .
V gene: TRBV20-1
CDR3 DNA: TGCAGTGCGCCCCCCCTCTTAGGGGGGGGTGTCAAGGAGCAGTACTTC
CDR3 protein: CSAPPLLGGGVKEQYF

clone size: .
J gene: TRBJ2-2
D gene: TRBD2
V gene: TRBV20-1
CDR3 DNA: TGCAGTGCCATTCCCCTAGCGGAGAACACCGGGGAGCTGTTTTTT
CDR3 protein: CSAIPLAENTGELFF

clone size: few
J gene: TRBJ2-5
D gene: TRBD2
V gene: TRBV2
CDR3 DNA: TGTGCCAGCACCGCCGACGGGACTAGCGGAAAAGAGACCCAGTACTTC
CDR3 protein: CASTADGTSGKETQYF

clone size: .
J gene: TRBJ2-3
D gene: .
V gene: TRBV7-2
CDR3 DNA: TGTGCCAGCAGCTTAGTTCCGGGAGAAGGAGATACGCAGTATTTT
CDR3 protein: CASSLVPGEGDTQYF

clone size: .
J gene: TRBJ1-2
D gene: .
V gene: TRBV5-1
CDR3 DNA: TGCGCCAGCAGCTGGGGGGGCGCAGATGGCTACACCTTC
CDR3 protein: CASSWGGADGYTF

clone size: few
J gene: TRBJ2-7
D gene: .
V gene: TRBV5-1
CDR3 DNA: TGCGCCAGCAGCCATACTAGCAAGACCTACGAGCAGTACTTC
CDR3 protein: CASSHTSKTYEQYF

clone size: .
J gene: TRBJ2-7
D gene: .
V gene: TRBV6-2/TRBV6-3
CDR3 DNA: TGTGCCAGCACTCGCAGCGGAGAGAGCTCCTACGAGCAGTACTTC
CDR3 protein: CASTRSGESSYEQYF

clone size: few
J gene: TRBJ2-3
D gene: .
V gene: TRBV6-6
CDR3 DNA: TGTGCCAGCACCATAGCAGTGGGAATAGATACGCAGTATTTT
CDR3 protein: CASTIAVGIDTQYF

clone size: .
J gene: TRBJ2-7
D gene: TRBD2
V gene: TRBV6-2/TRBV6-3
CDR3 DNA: TGTGCCAGCAGTCTCGACTCCGGACTAGCGGGTTGGACCTACGAGCAGTACTTC
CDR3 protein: CASSLDSGLAGWTYEQYF

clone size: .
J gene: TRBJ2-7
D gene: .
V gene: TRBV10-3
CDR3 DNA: TGTGCCATCAGTGTAGATAGCTACGAGCAGTACTTC
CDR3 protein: CAISVDSYEQYF

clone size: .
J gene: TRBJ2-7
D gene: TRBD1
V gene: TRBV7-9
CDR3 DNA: TGTGCCAGCAGCTTTCTGCCCGGACAGGGCTCCTACGAGCAGTACTTC
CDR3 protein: CASSFLPGQGSYEQYF